This T cell receptor (beta chain) is drawn from a study of blood T cell repertoires in COVID-19. The assay was immunoSEQ multiplex PCR, and TCRdb's table has in-frame clones only and misses some. This sample has roughly 460,000 clones, with roughly 90% found just once. This clone was seen only once. Seattle's enrolled individuals joined amid active infection and were then monitored longitudinally. The sequencing input was peripheral blood. The sequence was collected from a man in his late teens or twenties with COVID-19, enrolled during active disease.

The CDR3 DNA is TGTGCCAGCAGCAAAGCGAGACCGGGACAGGGCGTACTAAATGACACCGGGGAGCTGTTTTTT. Translated, it gives CASSKARPGQGVLNDTGELFF. The chain uses TRBV21-1 and TRBJ2-2; the table assigns TRBD1, which was not confirmed against the DNA. TRBV21-1 is termed a pseudogene. This CDR3 spans 21 amino acids.